The following is a T cell receptor beta chain sequence with its context. No antigen is known for it. The data stem from a study of identical twins. Study outcomes and limitations: Potential partial confounding of zero-insertion analyses by invariant MAIT and iNKT cells was noted.

The germline V gene encodes CDR1 SGHTA and CDR2 FQGNSA. This CDR3 has 14 amino acids. The ends were cut back, 8 bases at V and 4 bases at J, with 15 bases in the middle. TCRdb fed the 5' RACE reads into MiXCR, producing one record per CDR3 protein. The profile covers just over 450,000 distinct CDR3 sequences, with 11% to 15% appearing a single time and around 0.57% taken by the ten largest. These same data were also listed under a study on yellow fever vaccine responses in identical twins.

The rearrangement uses TRBV7-2 and TRBJ2-1; unclear D gene. The sequence was collected from a young woman in good health. Sample: CD4+ T cells sorted from blood. CDR3 DNA sequence: TGTGCCAGCGGTTGGAGACCATATTACAATGAGCAGTTCTTC. It translates to CASGWRPYYNEQFF.